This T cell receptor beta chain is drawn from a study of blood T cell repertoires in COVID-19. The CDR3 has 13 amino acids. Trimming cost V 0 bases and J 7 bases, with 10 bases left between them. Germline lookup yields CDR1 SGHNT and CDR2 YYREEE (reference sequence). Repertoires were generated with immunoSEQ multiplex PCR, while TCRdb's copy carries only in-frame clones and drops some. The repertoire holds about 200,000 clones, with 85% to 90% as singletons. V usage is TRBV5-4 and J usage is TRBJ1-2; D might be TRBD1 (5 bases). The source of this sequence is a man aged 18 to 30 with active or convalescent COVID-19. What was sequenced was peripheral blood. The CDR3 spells CASSLAGTGGYTF. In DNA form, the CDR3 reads TGTGCCAGCAGCTTGGCCGGGACTGGTGGCTACACCTTC.